A selection of T cell receptor beta chains follows, all from one sample in a study of blood T cell repertoires in COVID-19. TCRdb keeps only in-frame clones here, not all; method: immunoSEQ multiplex PCR. Among roughly 170,000 clones listed, about 84% were seen once. Sequenced input: peripheral blood. The receptors originated from a human donor in a cohort sampled during active COVID-19. Each CDR3 is given with its conserved first and last residue. D genes are given only for firm matches. Clone sizes are given selectively: once, few, many, or a class where the clone is expanded.

J,V,length,size,D,DNA,CDR3
TRBJ2-1,TRBV5-5,16,NA,TRBD2,TGTGCCAGCAGCTTGTCCGGGACTAGCGGGTCCAATGAGCAGTTCTTC,CASSLSGTSGSNEQFF
TRBJ1-2,TRBV5-1,13,NA,TRBD1,TGCGCCAGCAGCTATGACAGGGGTTCTGGCTACACCTTC,CASSYDRGSGYTF
TRBJ1-2,TRBV6-5,12,NA,NA,TGTGCCAGCAGGGAGGCTCCCTATGGCTACACCTTC,CASREAPYGYTF
TRBJ1-2,TRBV6-6,15,NA,TRBD1,TGTGCCAGCAGTCCACAGGGGATATCTAACTATGGCTACACCTTC,CASSPQGISNYGYTF
TRBJ1-3,TRBV2,18,NA,TRBD1,TGTGCCAGCAGCACCGGGACAGGAACTCAAGCGGCTAGAAACACCATATATTTT,CASSTGTGTQAARNTIYF
TRBJ1-2,TRBV7-9,16,NA,TRBD1,TGTGCCAGCAGCTTGACTACAGGGGGTCTTGGCTATGGCTACACCTTC,CASSLTTGGLGYGYTF
TRBJ2-7,TRBV5-4,14,NA,NA,TGTGCCAGCAGCTACGACAGATATGCCTACGAGCAGTACTTC,CASSYDRYAYEQYF
TRBJ1-2,TRBV6-5,15,NA,NA,TGTGCCATCCTCCGGGAGGACCGGCGGGGAAATGGCTACACCTTC,CAILREDRRGNGYTF
TRBJ2-2,TRBV29-1,16,NA,NA,TGCAGCGGACAGGGTGGAGGGGGATTAAACACCGGGGAGCTGTTTTTT,CSGQGGGGLNTGELFF
TRBJ1-1,TRBV19,15,NA,NA,TGTGCCAGTAGTATTGGGACAACGATGAACACTGAAGCTTTCTTT,CASSIGTTMNTEAFF
TRBJ2-7,TRBV9,14,NA,NA,TGTGCCCTGGGAGGGGGTCTGAGATTATACGAGCAGTACTTC,CALGGGLRLYEQYF
TRBJ1-2,TRBV15,14,NA,NA,TGTGCCACCAGCAGAGATTTGGGGGGGGGTGGCTACACCTTC,CATSRDLGGGGYTF
TRBJ1-6,TRBV4-1,14,NA,NA,TGCGCCAGCAGCCAAGAAGTGGGGGGGTCACCCCTCCACTTT,CASSQEVGGSPLHF
TRBJ2-3,TRBV4-1,17,NA,NA,TGCGCCAGCAGCCAAGGGAGGGGATTCCAGAGGTTGGATACGCAGTATTTT,CASSQGRGFQRLDTQYF
TRBJ2-7,TRBV3-1/TRBV3-2,18,NA,TRBD2,TGTGCCAGCAGCCAAGTTAGGACTAGCGGGGGGGCCGCCTACGAGCAGTACTTC,CASSQVRTSGGAAYEQYF
TRBJ1-6,TRBV7-9,16,once,NA,TGTGCCAGCAGCGATATGGCGCAGGGTCAGGATTCACCCCTCCACTTT,CASSDMAQGQDSPLHF
TRBJ2-1,TRBV11-2,17,NA,TRBD2,TGTGCCAGCAGCTTAGGTGGGCGCGGGGGGGGCGCGGGAGGGCAGTTCTTC,CASSLGGRGGGAGGQFF
TRBJ2-7,TRBV4-1,15,once,NA,TGCGCCAGCAGCCAAGGCGGCGGGATCTCCTACGAGCAGTACTTC,CASSQGGGISYEQYF
TRBJ2-3,TRBV5-5,19,NA,TRBD2,TGTGCCAGCAGCGTGATGACCGGGACTAGCGGGGGGGCCTTAGATACGCAGTATTTT,CASSVMTGTSGGALDTQYF
TRBJ2-7,TRBV19,15,NA,NA,TGTGCCAGTAGTATAGAGGACGGGGGAGACTACGAGCAGTACTTC,CASSIEDGGDYEQYF
TRBJ1-4,TRBV14,17,NA,NA,TGTGCCAGCAGCCAAGATAGGCCGGTCTCGGGGGACGAAAAACTGTTTTTT,CASSQDRPVSGDEKLFF
TRBJ2-7,TRBV7-9,12,NA,NA,TGTGCCAGCAGCTTATCCGGGTGGGAGCAGTACTTC,CASSLSGWEQYF
TRBJ2-2,TRBV6-4,18,NA,TRBD1,TGTGCCACCGACGGATCAGGTCGTAGGACAGGGGATACCGGGGAGCTGTTTTTT,CATDGSGRRTGDTGELFF
TRBJ2-5,TRBV5-4,15,NA,TRBD2,TGTGCCAGCAGCTGGGGACTAGCGGGGGGGGCGACCCAGTACTTC,CASSWGLAGGATQYF
TRBJ1-5,TRBV29-1,16,NA,NA,TGCAGCGTAGACACCGTCTCCTCAGCCTACAATCAGCCCCAGCATTTT,CSVDTVSSAYNQPQHF
TRBJ1-1,TRBV5-4,17,NA,TRBD1,TGTGCCAGCAGCACCGGACAGGGGGTTCCCATGAACACTGAAGCTTTCTTT,CASSTGQGVPMNTEAFF
TRBJ2-5,TRBV5-1,15,NA,TRBD1,TGCGCCAGCAGCTCTTCACAGGGGGTGAGGGAGACCCAGTACTTC,CASSSSQGVRETQYF
TRBJ2-5,TRBV9,13,NA,TRBD1,TGTGCCAGCAGCGCCGGGACAGAAGAGACCCAGTACTTC,CASSAGTEETQYF
TRBJ1-2,TRBV2,12,once,NA,TGTGCCAGCAGTTTGACTGACTATGGCTACACCTTC,CASSLTDYGYTF
TRBJ1-1,TRBV2,16,NA,NA,TGTGCCAGCAGTGGCCGATCAGGGCCGATGAACACTGAAGCTTTCTTT,CASSGRSGPMNTEAFF
TRBJ2-2,TRBV5-1,14,NA,NA,TGCGCCAGCAGCTCTAGCGAGAGCGCCGGGGAGCTGTTTTTT,CASSSSESAGELFF